These 13 T cell receptor beta chains originate from one sample sequenced in a study of T-cell reconstitution after alpha-beta-depleted transplantation in children. The TCRbeta library was prepared with unique molecular identifiers. From the PCR reads, TCRdb called clonotypes with MiXCR, one entry per CDR3 protein. The top ten clones hold 9.5% to 12% of a sample with 250,000 to 400,000 distinct CDR3 sequences, 23% of them seen once. This material consisted of PBMCs, mostly from graft donor cells, taken 180 days after TCRalphabeta/CD19-depleted stem cell transplant. The receptors were gathered from a male patient younger than 18 who had a stem cell transplant for acute lymphoblastic leukemia, so the T cells may come from the graft donor.

This clonotype showed up just once. The rearrangement joins TRBV2 to TRBJ2-3, with D possibly TRBD2 on 5 matching bases. There are 14 residues in the CDR3. Deletions cut 4 bases from V and 6 bases from J, with 14 bases between. Germline CDR1 is SNHLY and CDR2 is FYNNEI. CDR3 region: CASSVPLGGDTQYF. Here the CDR3 DNA reads TGTGCCAGCAGTGTGCCCCTAGGAGGCGATACGCAGTATTTT.

V is TRBV5-1 and J is TRBJ2-1; 7 positions match TRBD1. Germline V CDR1 and CDR2: SGHRS, YFSETQ. The CDR3 totals 17 residues. Trimming took 6 bases from V and 0 from J; bases not matched to a gene: 12. The CDR3 DNA reads TGCGCCAGCATCTCGGGAATGACAGGGTACTCCTACAATGAGCAGTTCTTC. This codes for CASISGMTGYSYNEQFF.

The chain links TRBV12-3 or TRBV12-4 to TRBJ1-5; D is possibly TRBD1 (6 bases). The CDR3 contains 15 residues. Deletions cut 4 bases from V and 2 bases from J, with 12 bases between. The DNA of the CDR3 is TGTGCCAGCAGTTCCAGGGGTCTCGGCAATCAGCCCCAGCATTTT. Amino acid sequence: CASSSRGLGNQPQHF.

J is TRBJ2-7 and V is TRBV7-8; maybe TRBD2 (5 bases). The CDR3 sequence is 14 residues long. With 0 bases removed from V and 3 bases from J, the gap between germline ends came to 9 bases. CDR1 and CDR2 from the germline V gene are SGHVS and FQNEAQ. In DNA, the CDR3 is TGTGCCAGCAGCTTAGCGGGAGTGGGCTACGAGCAGTACTTC. Its protein product is CASSLAGVGYEQYF.

Comment on this clonotype: The junction departs from the called germline gene at one end, perhaps through a read error. The chain joins TRBV9 to TRBJ2-6, with D possibly TRBD1 on 5 matching bases. This CDR3 is 16 amino acids long. Germline values: CDR1 SGDLS, CDR2 YYNGEE. The CDR3 sequence is CASSVGYPRWGNVLAF. The CDR3 DNA reads TGTGCCAGCAGCGTAGGCTATCCAAGATGGGGCAACGTCCTGGCTTTC.

Ten or more counts support this clonotype. The V and J genes are TRBV29-1 and TRBJ2-5; D perhaps matches TRBD2 (6 bases). V was trimmed by 5 bases and J by 1 base, leaving 8 bases between them. The CDR3 is 12 residues long. CDR1 and CDR2 (germline): SQVTM, ANQGSEA. The CDR3 coding sequence is TGCAGCGTTAGGAGGGGCCAAGAGACCCAGTACTTC. Translated, it gives CSVRRGQETQYF.

In its sample, this clonotype was seen once. The gene calls are TRBV29-1 and TRBJ2-5; D is ambiguous. V was clipped by 5 bases and J by 1 base, with 8 bases between them. Germline lookup yields CDR1 SQVTM and CDR2 ANQGSEA. This CDR3 has 12 residues. The CDR3 DNA reads TGCAGCGTTCTGGGTTCCCAAGAGACCCAGTACTTC. The encoded protein is CSVLGSQETQYF.

The rearrangement uses TRBV4-1 and TRBJ2-3, with D hard to call. This CDR3 contains 14 residues. V dropped 2 bases and J dropped 1 base, with 7 bases sitting between them. The germline gives CDR1 MGHRA, CDR2 YSYEKL. The CDR3 nucleotides read TGCGCCAGCAGCCAACCGTTCCGCACAGATACGCAGTATTTT. Residues: CASSQPFRTDTQYF.

This clonotype was seen a few times. The genes are TRBV2 and TRBJ2-7; 9 bases match TRBD2. J lost 0 bases, V lost 6 bases, and 3 bases had no gene match. The V gene's germline CDR1 is SNHLY and CDR2 FYNNEI. This CDR3 contains 14 residues. CDR3 loop: CASRTSGSSYEQYF. CDR3 nucleotides: TGTGCCAGCAGGACTAGCGGAAGCTCCTACGAGCAGTACTTC.

This clonotype was counted a few times. The CDR3 loop is CSAAPASGGETQYF. The CDR3, as DNA: TGCAGTGCTGCCCCGGCTAGCGGGGGAGAGACCCAGTACTTC. V is TRBV20-1 and J is TRBJ2-5; 10 bases are a match to TRBD2. In germline, CDR1 is DFQATT, CDR2 SNEGSKA (reference sequence). The CDR3 spans 14 residues. V lost 5 bases and J lost 4; bases outside the gene matches: 7.

This clonotype was found once. The rearrangement links TRBV4-1 to TRBJ2-7; D is tentatively TRBD1 or TRBD2 (5 bases each). Germline V gene lookup returns CDR1 MGHRA and CDR2 YSYEKL. The CDR3 has 18 amino acids. V lost 4 bases, J lost 2 bases, and 24 bases lay in between. Written as DNA, the CDR3 is TGCGCCAGCAGCCTAGCCCCTGGTCCGGGACCGATGACCTACGAGCAGTACTTC. This encodes CASSLAPGPGPMTYEQYF.

The chain combines TRBV25-1 with TRBJ1-3, with TRBD1 matching over 8 bases. The germline V gene has CDR1 MGHDK and CDR2 SYGVNS. This CDR3 spans 17 amino acids. V trimming: 3 bases; J trimming: 4 bases; junction bases outside the gene matches: 11. The CDR3 loop is CASSDPRQGQAGNTIYF. In DNA form, the CDR3 reads TGTGCCAGCAGTGATCCTAGACAGGGGCAAGCCGGAAACACCATATATTTT.

This clonotype was found many times. This chain uses TRBV4-1 with TRBJ2-7; no definite D call. Trimming left V 2 bases short and J 5 bases short, with 4 bases between. The CDR3 runs 11 residues. The germline V gene has CDR1 MGHRA and CDR2 YSYEKL. The DNA of the CDR3 is TGCGCCAGCAGCCAACTCAACGAGCAGTACTTC. As protein: CASSQLNEQYF.